This TCR beta chain was documented in a study of cytomegalovirus exposure and HLA in healthy donors. The table lists this clone with a few counts. This CDR3 has 12 residues. V was shortened by 2 bases and J by 5 bases, with 6 bases between the two germline ends. Germline CDR1 reads MNHEY; CDR2 reads SVGAGI. The donors (healthy individuals) were bone marrow donors. The PCR used 60 Vbeta and 13 Jbeta primers. The protocol was immunoSEQ multiplex PCR, while the TCRdb copy is restricted to in-frame clones and leaves out a portion. This table has 60,000 to 70,000 clones, about three quarters appearing once.

The TCR was taken from a man aged 45 to 65 in good health and CMV-seropositive. Sequencing was done on a sample of PBMCs. V gene TRBV6-5 combines with J gene TRBJ2-5; D call uncertain. CDR3 nucleotide sequence: TGTGCCAGCAGTTACGGCCTGGAGACCCAGTACTTC. This codes for CASSYGLETQYF.